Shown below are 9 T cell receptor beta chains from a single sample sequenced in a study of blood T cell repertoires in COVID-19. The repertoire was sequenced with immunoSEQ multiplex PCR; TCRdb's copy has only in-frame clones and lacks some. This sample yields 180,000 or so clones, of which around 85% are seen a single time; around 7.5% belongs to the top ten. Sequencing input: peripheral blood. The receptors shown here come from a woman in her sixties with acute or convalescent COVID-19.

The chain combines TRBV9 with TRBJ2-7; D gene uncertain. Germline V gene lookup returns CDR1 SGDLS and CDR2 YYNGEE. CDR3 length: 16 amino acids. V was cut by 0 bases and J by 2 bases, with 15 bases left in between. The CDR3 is CASSVDWRYGAYEQYF. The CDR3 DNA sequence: TGTGCCAGCAGCGTAGATTGGAGATATGGCGCCTACGAGCAGTACTTC. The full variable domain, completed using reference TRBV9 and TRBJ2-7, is DSGVTQTPKHLITATGQRVTLRCSPRSGDLSVYWYQQSLDQGLQFLIQYYNGEERAKGNILERFSAQQFPDLHSELNLSSLELGDSALYFCASSVDWRYGAYEQYFGPGTRLTVT.

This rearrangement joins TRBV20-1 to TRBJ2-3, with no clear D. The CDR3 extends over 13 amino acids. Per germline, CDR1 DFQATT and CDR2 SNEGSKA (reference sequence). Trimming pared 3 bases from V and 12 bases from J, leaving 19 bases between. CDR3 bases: TGCAGTGCTAGTTCTCCGAGGCTCAAGCATCAGTATTTT. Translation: CSASSPRLKHQYF.

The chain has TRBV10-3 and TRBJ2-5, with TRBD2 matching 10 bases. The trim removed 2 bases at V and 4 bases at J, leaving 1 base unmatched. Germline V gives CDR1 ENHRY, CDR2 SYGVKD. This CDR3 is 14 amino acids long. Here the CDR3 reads CAISETSGTETQYF. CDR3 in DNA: TGTGCCATCAGTGAGACTAGCGGGACAGAGACCCAGTACTTC.

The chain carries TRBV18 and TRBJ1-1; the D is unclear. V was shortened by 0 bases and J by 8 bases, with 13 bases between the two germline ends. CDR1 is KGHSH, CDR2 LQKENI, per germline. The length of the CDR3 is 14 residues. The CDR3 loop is CASSPPRRSWEAFF. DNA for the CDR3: TGTGCCAGCTCACCACCAAGGCGGTCGTGGGAAGCTTTCTTT.

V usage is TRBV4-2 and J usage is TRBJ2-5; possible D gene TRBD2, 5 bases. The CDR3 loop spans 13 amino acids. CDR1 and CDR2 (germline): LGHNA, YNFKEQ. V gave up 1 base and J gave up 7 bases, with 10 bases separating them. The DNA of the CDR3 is TGTGCCAGCAGCCAAGGTCCTGAGGGGACCCAGTACTTC. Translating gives CASSQGPEGTQYF.

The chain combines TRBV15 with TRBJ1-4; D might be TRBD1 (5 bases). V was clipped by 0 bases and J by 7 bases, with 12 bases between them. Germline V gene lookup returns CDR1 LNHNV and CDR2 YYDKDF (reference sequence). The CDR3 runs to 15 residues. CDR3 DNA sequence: TGTGCCACCAGCAGAGACGCAGGAAGGGGTGAAAAACTGTTTTTT. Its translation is CATSRDAGRGEKLFF.

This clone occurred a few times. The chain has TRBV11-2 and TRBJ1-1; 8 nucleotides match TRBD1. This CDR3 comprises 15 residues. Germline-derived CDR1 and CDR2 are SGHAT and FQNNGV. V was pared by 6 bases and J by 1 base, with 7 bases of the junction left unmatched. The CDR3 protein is CASRTGTGTNTEAFF. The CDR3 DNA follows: TGTGCCAGCAGGACCGGGACAGGAACGAACACTGAAGCTTTCTTT. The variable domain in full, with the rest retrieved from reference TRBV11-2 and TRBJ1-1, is EAGVAQSPRYKIIEKRQSVAFWCNPISGHATLYWYQQILGQGPKLLIQFQNNGVVDDSQLPKDRFSAERLKGVDSTLKIQPAKLEDSAVYLCASRTGTGTNTEAFFGQGTRLTVV.

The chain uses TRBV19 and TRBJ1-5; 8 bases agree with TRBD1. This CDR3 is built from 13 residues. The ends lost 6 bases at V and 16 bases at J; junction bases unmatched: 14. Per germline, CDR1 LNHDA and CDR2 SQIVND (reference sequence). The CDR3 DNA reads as TGTGCCAGTAGCACACGCGGACAGGGCCAAAACCATTTT. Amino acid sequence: CASSTRGQGQNHF. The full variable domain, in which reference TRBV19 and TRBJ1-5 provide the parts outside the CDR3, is DGGITQSPKYLFRKEGQNVTLSCEQNLNHDAMYWYRQDPGQGLRLIYYSQIVNDFQKGDIAEGYSVSREKKESFPLTVTSAQKNPTAFYLCASSTRGQGQNHFGDGTRLSIL.

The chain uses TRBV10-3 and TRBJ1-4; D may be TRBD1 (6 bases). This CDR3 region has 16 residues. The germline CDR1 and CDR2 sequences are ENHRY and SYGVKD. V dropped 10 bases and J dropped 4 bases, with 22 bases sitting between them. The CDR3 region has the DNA TGTGCCACGCGCTCCGGGACAAGGACGGGTAATGAAAAACTGTTTTTT. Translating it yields CATRSGTRTGNEKLFF.